This T cell receptor beta chain was recovered during a study of identical twins. There are a few counts of this clonotype. What it binds is not known. Study-wide points: Fewer insertions were carried by abundant cord blood beta clonotypes, but none was seen in memory repertoires.

A universal primer site was incorporated via template switching, and the cDNA contained unique molecular identifiers. TCRdb called the 5' RACE reads again in MiXCR, with one record for every CDR3 protein. The repertoire holds approximately 1.8 million distinct CDR3 sequences, with under 35% as singletons. The TCR sequence derives from a newborn girl in good health. Sequencing was performed on cord blood.

CDR3 DNA sequence: TGCAGTGCTAGAGCTGGCAGGAAATACGAGCAGTACTTC. It yields the protein CSARAGRKYEQYF. This rearrangement joins TRBV20-1 to TRBJ2-7; no reliable D call. V was pared by 1 base and J by 4 bases, with 11 bases between. CDR1 DFQATT and CDR2 SNEGSKA come from the germline V gene (reference sequence). This CDR3 contains 13 residues.